The sequence of this TCR beta chain was determined in a study of blood T cell repertoires in COVID-19. Germline CDR1 and CDR2: SGHNT and YENEEA. With 6 bases clipped from V and 0 bases from J, the junction kept 4 bases outside the gene matches. This CDR3 has 15 amino acids. Profiling relied on immunoSEQ multiplex PCR, and the TCRdb table lists in-frame clones only, not all of them. The table records 300,000 to 400,000 clones, roughly 90% of them present only once. The receptor was derived from a man aged 60 to 75 who had recovered from COVID-19. The chain carries TRBV11-3 and TRBJ2-5; 10 bases map to TRBD2. Sample: PBMCs or T cells enriched from blood (not recorded which). This CDR3 is CASSFGLADQETQYF. CDR3 in DNA: TGTGCCAGCAGTTTTGGACTAGCGGACCAAGAGACCCAGTACTTC. The whole variable domain, filled in from reference TRBV11-3 and TRBJ2-5, reads EAGVVQSPRYKIIEKKQPVAFWCNPISGHNTLYWYLQNLGQGPELLIRYENEEAVDDSQLPKDRFSAERLKGVDSTLKIQPAELGDSAVYLCASSFGLADQETQYFGPGTRLLVL.